This T cell receptor (beta chain) emerged from a study of chemoradiotherapy in HPV16-positive cancers. For the study at large: Two HPV16-positive patients' cells yielded candidate HPV-specific clones and common motifs.

Losses at the gene ends were 4 bases for V and 11 bases for J; bases not matched to a gene: 5. The CDR3 sequence is 12 residues long. Germline V gene data show CDR1 as SGDLS and CDR2 as YYNGEE. Data came from immunoSEQ multiplex PCR; TCRdb stores just in-frame clones and leaves some out. The sample yields roughly 9,000 clones, roughly 80% seen once. Repertoires were sampled repeatedly during chemoradiotherapy. The receptor was derived from a human donor with HPV-associated anogenital cancer. The sequencing here drew on tumor tissue, taken from a patient who underwent chemoradiotherapy. The chain is built from TRBV9 and TRBJ1-4; TRBD1 aligns across 7 bases. The DNA for the CDR3 is TGTGCCAGCAGCCGACAGGGATTGAAACTGTTTTTT. As protein: CASSRQGLKLFF.